A selection of T cell receptor beta chains follows, all from one sample in a study of OX40 agonist ivuxolimab in advanced cancers. The method was immunoSEQ multiplex PCR; TCRdb's version includes in-frame clones alone and lacks a portion of them. Counted here are some 86,000 clones, roughly 94% occurring once; the ten biggest clones make up 9.5% to 10%. The sample was CD4+ or CD8+ T cells sorted from blood, taken in a trial of the OX40 agonist ivuxolimab. All receptors derive from an adult with an advanced solid tumor such as melanoma, head and neck, liver or kidney cancer. CDR3s include the opening cysteine and the closing phenylalanine or tryptophan. The order of the fields is clone size, D gene, V gene, J gene, CDR3 DNA, CDR3 protein. D genes are given only for firm matches. Expanded clones get a size class; other rows say once, few or many, or leave the size out.

>-|-|TRBV14|TRBJ2-2
TGTGCCAGCAGCCAAGATCCAACTAGGGAGTTCGCCGGGGAGCTGTTTTTT
CASSQDPTREFAGELFF
>-|-|TRBV27|TRBJ1-5
TGTGCCAGCAGTTTAATAGGGTTTGGTCAGCCCCAGCATTTT
CASSLIGFGQPQHF
>-|-|TRBV4-1|TRBJ1-1
TGCGCCAGCAGCCTGATCAGGGGTGACACTGAAGCTTTCTTT
CASSLIRGDTEAFF
>-|-|TRBV27|TRBJ2-3
TGTGCCAGCAGTTTGGACAGAGACACAGATACGCAGTATTTT
CASSLDRDTDTQYF
>-|TRBD2|TRBV5-4|TRBJ2-1
TGTGCCAGCAGCCCCTGGGCGGGAGCTGAGCAGTTCTTC
CASSPWAGAEQFF
>-|-|TRBV4-1|TRBJ2-5
TGCGCCAGCAGCCCCTCCGGGGAGACCCAGTACTTC
CASSPSGETQYF
>few|-|TRBV6-5|TRBJ1-2
TGTGCCAGCAGTTACGGCACTAACTATGGCTACACCTTC
CASSYGTNYGYTF
>-|-|TRBV5-1|TRBJ2-1
TGCGCCAGCAGCTTGGACGGTGGGGGGCTCCACTCCTACAATGAGCAGTTCTTC
CASSLDGGGLHSYNEQFF
>-|TRBD1|TRBV4-2|TRBJ2-2
TGTGCCAGCAGCCAAGCCCAACCCGGGACAGCAAACACCGGGGAGCTGTTTTTT
CASSQAQPGTANTGELFF
>-|TRBD2|TRBV11-2|TRBJ2-2
TGTGCCAGCAGCGTTAGCGGGGGGGCCACCGGGGAGCTGTTTTTT
CASSVSGGATGELFF
>-|TRBD1|TRBV5-4|TRBJ2-1
TGTGCCAGCAGCTTGTTGGGGACAGGGATATACAATGAGCAGTTCTTC
CASSLLGTGIYNEQFF
>-|-|TRBV11-2|TRBJ2-5
TGTGCCAGCAGCTTAGTAGGAAGTGGCTTTCAAGAGACCCAGTACTTC
CASSLVGSGFQETQYF
>-|TRBD1|TRBV10-3|TRBJ2-7
TGTGCCATCAGCTTCACCGGGGACACAGGGGTTGACGACGAGCAGTACTTC
CAISFTGDTGVDDEQYF
>-|-|TRBV7-9|TRBJ2-7
TGTGCCAGCAGGCCCGCGGGTATCTCCTACGAGCAGTACTTC
CASRPAGISYEQYF
>-|-|TRBV6-5|TRBJ2-7
TGTGCCAGCCGGGACCTATCCTACGAGCAGTACTTC
CASRDLSYEQYF
>few|-|TRBV30|TRBJ1-1
TGTGCCTGGAGTGTAAGCCCGGGAGCTGAAGCTTTCTTT
CAWSVSPGAEAFF
>-|-|TRBV28|TRBJ2-6
TGTGCCAGCAGTTTAATGTCTGGGGCCAACGTCCTGACTTTC
CASSLMSGANVLTF
>few|-|TRBV28|TRBJ2-7
TGTGCCAGCCGCCCCCAGGGACCCCCCTACGAGCAGTACTTC
CASRPQGPPYEQYF
>-|-|TRBV6-6|TRBJ2-5
TGTGCCAGCAGTTACGGGGGCGGCAAGGAGACCCAGTACTTC
CASSYGGGKETQYF
>-|TRBD2|TRBV9|TRBJ2-1
TGTGCCAGCAGCCTGACTAGCGGGGGGGCGAATGAGCAGTTCTTC
CASSLTSGGANEQFF
>-|-|TRBV14|TRBJ2-7
TGTGCCAGCAGCCAAGTCGCCGGAACCTACGAGCAGTACTTC
CASSQVAGTYEQYF
>-|-|TRBV5-4|TRBJ2-6
TGTGCCAGCAGCTTTGACACTGGGGCCAACGTCCTGACTTTC
CASSFDTGANVLTF
>once|-|TRBV6-5|TRBJ1-5
TGTGCCAGCAGTTACGGTTCCAATCAGCCCCAGCATTTT
CASSYGSNQPQHF
>-|-|TRBV7-9|TRBJ2-6
TGTGCCAGCAGCTCTACAGCGACTGGGGCCAACGTCCTGACTTTC
CASSSTATGANVLTF
>-|TRBD1|TRBV10-3|TRBJ2-5
TGTGCCTCCGGGTCAGGGGGAGAGACCCAGTACTTC
CASGSGGETQYF
>once|-|TRBV28|TRBJ2-7
TGTGCCAGCACCTTCTCGTCGGGGGCGGCTAACTCCTACGAGCAGTACTTC
CASTFSSGAANSYEQYF
>-|TRBD1|TRBV6-1|TRBJ1-2
TGTGCCAGCAGCGAAAAGACAGGGGGCGAGGTTGGCTACACCTTC
CASSEKTGGEVGYTF
>-|-|TRBV5-6|TRBJ1-1
TGTGCCAGCAGCCTAACAGGGTTCACTGAAGCTTTCTTT
CASSLTGFTEAFF
>-|-|TRBV2|TRBJ1-2
TGTGCCAGCAGTGACAGGGGTGCCTATGGCTACACCTTC
CASSDRGAYGYTF
>-|-|TRBV18|TRBJ2-7
TGTGCCAGCTCACCGGGGTTGGAGGACGAGCAGTACTTC
CASSPGLEDEQYF
>once|-|TRBV9|TRBJ2-1
TGTGCCAGCAGCGTAGGGAACAATGAGCAGTTCTTC
CASSVGNNEQFF
>-|-|TRBV9|TRBJ1-2
TGTGCCAGCAGCGTAGTTCCCGAGACTTTATATGGCTACACCTTC
CASSVVPETLYGYTF
>-|-|TRBV12-1|TRBJ1-5
TGTGCCAGCAGCTTCATGACAGGGGGACCTTCTAGCAATCAGCCCCAGCATTTT
CASSFMTGGPSSNQPQHF
>-|TRBD1|TRBV6-6|TRBJ1-6
TGTGCCAGCAGGGCGGACAGGGGCGGACCCCTCCACTTT
CASRADRGGPLHF
>-|TRBD1|TRBV19|TRBJ1-2
TGTGCCAGTAGTCGCCTAGGGACAGGGGACTATGGCTACACCTTC
CASSRLGTGDYGYTF
>-|TRBD1|TRBV14|TRBJ2-2
TGTGCCAGCAGCCAAGAGGACAGGTACACCGGGGAGCTGTTTTTT
CASSQEDRYTGELFF
>-|-|TRBV18|TRBJ1-1
TGTGCCAGCTCACCCCCCGCAGCTGATAACACTGAAGCTTTCTTT
CASSPPAADNTEAFF
>-|-|TRBV28|TRBJ1-4
TGTGCCACTCAGGGTAGTAATGAAAAACTGTTTTTT
CATQGSNEKLFF
>-|-|TRBV27|TRBJ1-6
TGTGCCAGCAAGGGTCCAAGCCCAAATTCACCCCTCCACTTT
CASKGPSPNSPLHF
>-|-|TRBV13|TRBJ2-4
TGTGCCAGCAGCTTATTTCAGGAATTGCACATTCAGTACTTC
CASSLFQELHIQYF
>-|-|TRBV7-3|TRBJ2-5
TGTGCCAGCAGCTTAGCGGACGAAGAGACCCAGTACTTC
CASSLADEETQYF
>-|-|TRBV16|TRBJ1-5
TGTGCCAGCAGCCAAAGTGGACGGGGGGGCCCTCATCAGACCCAGCATTTT
CASSQSGRGGPHQTQHF